This is a list of T cell receptor beta chains from one sample in a study of high-grade serous ovarian cancer treatment subgroups. TCRdb's copy holds only in-frame clones and misses some; the assay was immunoSEQ multiplex PCR. Among 35,000 to 45,000 clones, 79% were seen once, and the ten largest hold about 3%. Sequencing was performed on tumor tissue. The source of these receptors is a human donor with high-grade serous ovarian cancer. CDR3s include the opening cysteine and the closing phenylalanine or tryptophan.

v_gene: TRBV5-6
CDR3aa: CASSWGQGDPRRYTF

v_gene: TRBV7-9
CDR3aa: CASSLGLDTDTQYF

v_gene: TRBV28
CDR3aa: CASKRIQETQYF

v_gene: TRBV27
CDR3aa: CASSAGKGPNYGYTF

v_gene: TRBV4-3
CDR3aa: CASSQDTASGYTDTQYF

v_gene: TRBV4-3
CDR3aa: CASSQDVRTGELFF

v_gene: TRBV19
CDR3aa: CASSIDQREFTYNEQFF

v_gene: TRBV5-1
CDR3aa: CASSFNLLAATEAFF

v_gene: TRBV7-2
CDR3aa: CASNERLGIRDTQYF

v_gene: TRBV5-6
CDR3aa: CASSVPGTVAKNIQYF

v_gene: TRBV7-9
CDR3aa: CASSRQGGNTGELFF

v_gene: TRBV28
CDR3aa: CASTPLAGFLGEQFF

v_gene: TRBV18
CDR3aa: CASSPSAGNNQPQHF

v_gene: TRBV7-9
CDR3aa: CASLWDSSYNEQFF

v_gene: TRBV27
CDR3aa: CASSTRGGGGQPQHF

v_gene: TRBV6-5
CDR3aa: CASSRTGYEQYF